Below, 22 T cell receptor beta chains from the same sample are listed, as sequenced in a study of blood T cell repertoires in COVID-19. Generated by immunoSEQ multiplex PCR, the TCRdb table keeps only in-frame clones and is missing some. The sample lists about 76,000 clones, 70% to 90% occurring once. The sequenced material came from peripheral blood. The origin of the receptors is a human donor in a cohort sampled during active COVID-19.

This clone was found once. The chain employs TRBV9 and TRBJ1-2, with 7 bases fitting TRBD1. Germline V lookup: CDR1 SGDLS, CDR2 YYNGEE. The CDR3 has 14 amino acids. Losses at the gene ends were 8 bases for V and 8 bases for J; bases not matched to a gene: 15. The CDR3 bases are TGTGCCAGGGGGGACAGTAGTTCTCCGCTAGGCTACACCTTC. This sequence encodes CARGDSSSPLGYTF.

V is TRBV6-2 or TRBV6-3 and J is TRBJ1-1; no definite D call. This CDR3 comprises 13 residues. The V end was cut by 6 bases, the J end by 4 bases, with 12 bases between. CDR1 and CDR2 (germline): MNHEY, SVGEGT. The CDR3 here is CASSVVGATEAFF. Here the CDR3 DNA reads TGTGCCAGCAGCGTGGTGGGAGCCACTGAAGCTTTCTTT.

V and J are TRBV7-6 and TRBJ1-3; no clear D gene. Per germline, CDR1 SGHVS and CDR2 FNYEAQ. The germline V and J ends were trimmed by 2 bases and 2 bases, with 10 bases remaining between them. The CDR3 is made up of 15 amino acids. The CDR3 DNA reads TGTGCCAGCAGCTTAAATAGAGTGACTGGAAACACCATATATTTT. This gives the protein CASSLNRVTGNTIYF.

The rearrangement joins TRBV7-9 to TRBJ1-4, with 7 bases fitting TRBD1. Germline V lookup: CDR1 SEHNR, CDR2 FQNEAQ (reference sequence). V shed 6 bases, J shed 0 bases, and the junction held 13 bases outside the gene matches. This CDR3 has 18 residues. DNA for the CDR3: TGTGCCAGCAGGGAGGGGGCGGGACACCTTGCAACTAATGAAAAACTGTTTTTT. Amino acid sequence: CASREGAGHLATNEKLFF.

V usage is TRBV9 and J usage is TRBJ2-7; 9 bases fit TRBD1. Germline V gene sequence: CDR1 SGDLS, CDR2 YYNGEE. V gave up 4 bases and J gave up 0 bases; unmatched junction bases: 11. The CDR3 totals 17 residues. The CDR3 loop is CASSPGGTGSISYEQYF. The CDR3 DNA sequence: TGTGCCAGCAGCCCAGGGGGGACAGGGTCGATCTCCTACGAGCAGTACTTC.

CDR3 in amino acids: CAWSRPGGAAQPQHF. CDR3 DNA sequence: TGTGCCTGGAGCAGACCCGGGGGGGCGGCTCAGCCCCAGCATTTT. The V call is TRBV30, the J call TRBJ1-5; perhaps TRBD1 as D (6 bases). This CDR3 has 15 residues. Trimming took 3 bases from V and 6 from J, leaving 18 bases between them. The germline gives CDR1 GTSNPN, CDR2 SVGIG (reference sequence).

The chain links TRBV13 to TRBJ2-4, with D possibly TRBD2 on 7 matching bases. The germline gives CDR1 PRHDT, CDR2 FYEKMQ (reference sequence). V lost 1 base and J lost 4, with 23 bases in between. CDR3 length equals 19 residues. The DNA for the CDR3 is TGTGCCAGCAGCTTAGTATCGAGGGGGGGGGCTCCCCGGAAAAACATTCAGTACTTC. Protein: CASSLVSRGGAPRKNIQYF.

The rearrangement joins TRBV5-1 to TRBJ1-1; no reliable D call. Germline CDR1 SGHRS, CDR2 YFSETQ. The CDR3 contains 14 residues. The ends were cut back, 0 bases at V and 4 bases at J, with 10 bases in the middle. This CDR3 is CASSLADTLTEAFF. As DNA, the CDR3 is TGCGCCAGCAGCTTGGCCGACACCCTCACTGAAGCTTTCTTT.

The chain combines TRBV28 with TRBJ1-2, with 11 nucleotides matching TRBD1. The CDR3 sequence is 17 residues long. Germline loops: CDR1 MDHEN, CDR2 SYDVKM. With 4 bases clipped from V and 5 bases from J, the junction kept 12 bases outside the gene matches. The CDR3 region is CASSYPGQGVTGYGYTF. In DNA form, the CDR3 reads TGTGCCAGCAGTTACCCGGGACAGGGGGTAACAGGGTATGGCTACACCTTC.

The V gene is TRBV7-3, the J gene TRBJ2-3; TRBD1 aligns across 11 bases. The germline CDR1 and CDR2 sequences are SGHTA and FQGTGA. The junction had 5 bases not matched to a gene; V was cut back by 6 bases and J by 6 bases. There are 14 residues in the CDR3. Written as DNA, the CDR3 is TGTGCCAGCAGTTGGGACAGGGGGTCGGATACGCAGTATTTT. Translation: CASSWDRGSDTQYF.

This rearrangement joins TRBV11-2 to TRBJ2-1, with 10 bases lining up with TRBD2. Germline V gene data show CDR1 as SGHAT and CDR2 as FQNNGV. Trimming took 5 bases from V and 4 from J; bases not matched to a gene: 5. The CDR3 spans 15 residues. CDR3 nucleotide sequence: TGTGCCAGCAGCCGTAGCGGGGGGTCTTACAATGAGCAGTTCTTC. It yields the protein CASSRSGGSYNEQFF.

DNA of the CDR3: TGTGCCAGCAGACTCCAGGGTCAGAATTCACCCCTCCACTTT. This gives the protein CASRLQGQNSPLHF. The V and J genes are TRBV6-5 and TRBJ1-6; D is possibly TRBD1 (5 bases). Trimming left V 6 bases short and J 7 bases short, with 13 bases between. Per germline, CDR1 MNHEY and CDR2 SVGAGI. The CDR3 loop spans 14 amino acids.

The chain is built from TRBV12-5 and TRBJ2-2; possible D gene TRBD1, 5 bases. Deletions cut 6 bases from V and 5 bases from J, with 13 bases between. CDR1 is LGHNT, CDR2 FRNRAP, per germline. CDR3 length: 14 amino acids. In nucleotides, the CDR3 is TGTGCTAGTGGCCCTGAGCAGGGAACCGGGGAGCTGTTTTTT. It is translated as CASGPEQGTGELFF.

The chain joins TRBV4-2 to TRBJ2-6; 11 bases are shared with TRBD1. This CDR3 has 19 amino acids. Germline assignment: CDR1 LGHNA and CDR2 YNFKEQ. J gave up 0 bases and V 0 bases, and 4 bases lay outside the gene matches. The CDR3 region is CASSQEGQGGRSGANVLTF. In nucleotides, the CDR3 is TGTGCCAGCAGCCAAGAGGGACAGGGGGGACGCTCTGGGGCCAACGTCCTGACTTTC.

In this sample, this clone turned up once. The chain couples TRBV28 to TRBJ2-7; 10 bases are shared with TRBD1. Germline V CDR1 and CDR2: MDHEN, SYDVKM. The trim removed 5 bases at V and 3 bases at J, leaving 10 bases unmatched. The CDR3 runs to 16 residues. The CDR3 region has the DNA TGTGCCAGCAGTGGGGGGACAGGGGCTACGAACTACGAGCAGTACTTC. Amino acid sequence: CASSGGTGATNYEQYF.

The rearrangement joins TRBV5-1 to TRBJ1-2; no definite D call. The CDR3 sequence is 14 residues long. Deletions cut 2 bases from V and 4 bases from J, with 12 bases between. Germline V gene sequence: CDR1 SGHRS, CDR2 YFSETQ. CDR3 nucleotide sequence: TGCGCCAGCAGCTTAGGAGAACTATTCTATGGCTACACCTTC. Protein: CASSLGELFYGYTF.

The rearrangement uses TRBV18 and TRBJ2-5; 8 nucleotides align to TRBD2. Germline V CDR1 and CDR2: KGHSH, LQKENI. Trimming removed 5 bases from V and 0 bases from J; junction bases left unmatched: 2. CDR3 length: 14 residues. The CDR3 DNA sequence: TGTGCCAGCTCAGCGACTAGCGACCAAGAGACCCAGTACTTC. Protein product: CASSATSDQETQYF.

The rearrangement links TRBV27 to TRBJ2-7; D might be TRBD2 (6 bases). V gave up 5 bases and J gave up 2 bases, with 19 bases separating them. The CDR3 is made up of 16 amino acids. Germline V gene data show CDR1 as MNHEY and CDR2 as SMNVEV (reference sequence). This chain's CDR3 is CASSPKILAFPYEQYF. CDR3 nucleotides: TGTGCCAGCAGTCCCAAAATTCTAGCGTTTCCCTACGAGCAGTACTTC.

The rearrangement joins TRBV3-1 (or the pseudogene TRBV3-2) to TRBJ1-3; D ambiguous. Per germline, CDR1 LGHDT and CDR2 YNNKEL (reference sequence). CDR3 length: 14 residues. Trimming shortened V by 1 base and J by 4 bases, and 8 bases separated the two germline ends. CDR3 bases: TGTGCCAGCAGCCAAGTCCCGGGAGGAAACACCATATATTTT. Its translation is CASSQVPGGNTIYF.

V and J are TRBV7-2 and TRBJ1-1, with D tentatively TRBD1 (6 bases). CDR1 is SGHTA and CDR2 is FQGNSA in the germline V gene. V shed 8 bases and J shed 0 bases, with 19 bases lying between them. The CDR3 loop spans 16 amino acids. The CDR3 DNA reads as TGTGCCAGCCGCAACAGAGGGGGGGCCATGAACACTGAAGCTTTCTTT. Protein sequence: CASRNRGGAMNTEAFF.

The chain uses TRBV7-9 and TRBJ2-1; 8 bases match TRBD2. J gave up 0 bases and V 5 bases, and 12 bases lay outside the gene matches. The germline CDR1 and CDR2 sequences are SEHNR and FQNEAQ (reference sequence). The CDR3 runs 18 residues. The CDR3 bases are TGTGCCAGCAGCCGCACTAGCGGAGCCGAACCCTCCTACAATGAGCAGTTCTTC. Translating it yields CASSRTSGAEPSYNEQFF.

The chain employs TRBV3-1 (or the pseudogene TRBV3-2) and TRBJ1-4; possibly TRBD1 for D (6 bases). The CDR3 contains 15 residues. With 0 bases removed from V and 8 bases from J, the gap between germline ends came to 13 bases. The V gene's germline CDR1 is LGHDT and CDR2 YNNKEL (reference sequence). In DNA form, the CDR3 reads TGTGCCAGCAGCCAAGATAGGGGACAAGACGAAAAACTGTTTTTT. Translating it yields CASSQDRGQDEKLFF.